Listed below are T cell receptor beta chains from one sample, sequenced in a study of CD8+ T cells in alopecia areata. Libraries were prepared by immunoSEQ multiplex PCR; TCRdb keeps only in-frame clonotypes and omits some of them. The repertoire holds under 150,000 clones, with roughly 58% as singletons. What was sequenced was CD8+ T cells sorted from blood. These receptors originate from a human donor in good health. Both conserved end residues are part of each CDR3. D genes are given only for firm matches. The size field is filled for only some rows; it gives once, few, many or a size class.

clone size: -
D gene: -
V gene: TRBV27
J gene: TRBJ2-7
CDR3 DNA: TGTGCCAGCAGTTTACTGGCGTCCTACGAGCAGTACTTC
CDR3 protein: CASSLLASYEQYF

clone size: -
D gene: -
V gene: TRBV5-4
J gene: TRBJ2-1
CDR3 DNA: TGTGCCAGCAGCTTGGCGGCAGATAGGTACAATGAGCAGTTCTTC
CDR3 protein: CASSLAADRYNEQFF

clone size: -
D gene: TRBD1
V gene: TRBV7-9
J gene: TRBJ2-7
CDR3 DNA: TGTGCCAGCAGCTTAGCCGGGACAGGGTCCTACGAGCAGTACTTC
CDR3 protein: CASSLAGTGSYEQYF

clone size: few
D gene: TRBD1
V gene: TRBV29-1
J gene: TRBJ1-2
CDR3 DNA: TGCAGCGTTCCGGGACAGGGACCATGGCGCTATGGCTACACCTTC
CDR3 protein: CSVPGQGPWRYGYTF

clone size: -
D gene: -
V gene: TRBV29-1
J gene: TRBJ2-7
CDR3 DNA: TGCAGCGTTGAAGGGGACAACCCCTACGAGCAGTACTTC
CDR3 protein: CSVEGDNPYEQYF

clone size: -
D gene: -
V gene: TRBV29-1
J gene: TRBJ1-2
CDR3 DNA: TGCAGCGTTGCAGAGGCCCCTACCTATGGCTACACCTTC
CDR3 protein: CSVAEAPTYGYTF

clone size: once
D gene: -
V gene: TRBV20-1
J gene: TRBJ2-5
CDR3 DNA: TGCAGTGCTAGGAGTAGAGAGACCCAGTACTTC
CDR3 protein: CSARSRETQYF

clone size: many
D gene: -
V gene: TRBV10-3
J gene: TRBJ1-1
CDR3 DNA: TGTGCCATCGGTCCGGGGAGTGGGAACACTGAAGCTTTCTTT
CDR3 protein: CAIGPGSGNTEAFF

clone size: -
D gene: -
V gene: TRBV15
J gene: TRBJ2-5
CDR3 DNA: TGTGCCACCACCGAGACCTTGTTGACGGTGGGAGAGACCCAGTACTTC
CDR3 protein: CATTETLLTVGETQYF

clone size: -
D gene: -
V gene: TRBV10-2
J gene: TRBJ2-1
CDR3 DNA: TGCGCCAGCAGTGAAAGGGGACCCAACTCCTACAATGAGCAGTTCTTC
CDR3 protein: CASSERGPNSYNEQFF

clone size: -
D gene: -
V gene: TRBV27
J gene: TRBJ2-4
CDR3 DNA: TGTGCCAGCAGTTTCGGCGCAAGGCGGCTAAACATTCAGTACTTC
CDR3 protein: CASSFGARRLNIQYF

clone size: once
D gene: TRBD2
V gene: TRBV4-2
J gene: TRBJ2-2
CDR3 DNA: TGTGCCAGCAGCCAAGATCCGGACCCAGCGGGAGATAACACCGGGGAGCTGTTTTTT
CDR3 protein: CASSQDPDPAGDNTGELFF

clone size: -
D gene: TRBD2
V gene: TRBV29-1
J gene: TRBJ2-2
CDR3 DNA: TGCAGCGTTGAGCTTAGCGGGACGAACACCGGGGAGCTGTTTTTT
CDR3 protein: CSVELSGTNTGELFF

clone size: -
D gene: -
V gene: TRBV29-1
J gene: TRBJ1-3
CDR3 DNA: TGCAGCGTTGGGGCATCCGCTGGAAACACCATATATTTT
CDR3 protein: CSVGASAGNTIYF

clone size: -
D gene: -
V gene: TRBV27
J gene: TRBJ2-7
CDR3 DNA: TGTGCCAGCAGCCAGGGATACGAGCAGTACTTC
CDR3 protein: CASSQGYEQYF

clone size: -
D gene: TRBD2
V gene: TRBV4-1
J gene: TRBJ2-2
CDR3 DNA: TGCGCCAGCACCTCGGGGTCCAGCGGGGGGAACACCGGGGAGCTGTTTTTT
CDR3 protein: CASTSGSSGGNTGELFF

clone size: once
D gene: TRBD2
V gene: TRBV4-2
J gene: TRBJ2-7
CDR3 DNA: TGTGCCAGCAGCCAAGGCGCGGGACTAGCGACGGGCTCCTACGAGCAGTACTTC
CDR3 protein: CASSQGAGLATGSYEQYF

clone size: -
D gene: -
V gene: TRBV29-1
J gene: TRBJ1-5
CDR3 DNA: TGCAGCGTTGCAATAGGACTGAATCAGCCCCAGCATTTT
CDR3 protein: CSVAIGLNQPQHF

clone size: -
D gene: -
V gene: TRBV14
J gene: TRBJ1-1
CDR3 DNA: TGTGCCAGCAGCCGGAGGGAGGACACTGAAGCTTTCTTT
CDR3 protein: CASSRREDTEAFF

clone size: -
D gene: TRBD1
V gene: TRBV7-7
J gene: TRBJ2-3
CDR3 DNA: TGTGCCAGCAGCTGGGGGACAGGGGGCTTAGATACGCAGTATTTT
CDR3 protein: CASSWGTGGLDTQYF

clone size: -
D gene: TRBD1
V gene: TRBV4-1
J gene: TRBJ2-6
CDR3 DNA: TGCGCCAGCAGCCAAAATATACCGGGACAGGGTGGAGGGGCCAACGTCCTGACTTTC
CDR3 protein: CASSQNIPGQGGGANVLTF

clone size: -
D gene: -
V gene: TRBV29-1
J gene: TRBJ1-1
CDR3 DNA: TGCAGCGTTGAAGGCCGGGGGCGGAACTTGAACACTGAAGCTTTCTTT
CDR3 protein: CSVEGRGRNLNTEAFF

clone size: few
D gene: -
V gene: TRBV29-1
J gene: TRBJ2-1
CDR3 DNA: TGCAGCGTTGTGGAACAGGGAAGATACAATGAGCAGTTCTTC
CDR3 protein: CSVVEQGRYNEQFF

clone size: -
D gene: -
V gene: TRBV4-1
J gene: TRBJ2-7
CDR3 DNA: TGCGCCAGCAGCTTTAGACTTGATATCTCCACCTACGAGCAGTACTTC
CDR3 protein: CASSFRLDISTYEQYF

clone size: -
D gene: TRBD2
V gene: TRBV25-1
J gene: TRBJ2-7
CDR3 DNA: TGTGCCAGCAGTGAGTTCGTGGGAGGGTCCTACGAGCAGTACTTC
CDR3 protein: CASSEFVGGSYEQYF

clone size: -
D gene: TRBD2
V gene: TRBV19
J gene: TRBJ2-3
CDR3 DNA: TGTGCCAGTAGTTTTCTAGCGGGAGAAGATACGCAGTATTTT
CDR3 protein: CASSFLAGEDTQYF

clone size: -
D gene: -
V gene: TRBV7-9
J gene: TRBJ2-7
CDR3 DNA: TGTGCCAGCAGCTTTACAGGGTACGAGCAGTACTTC
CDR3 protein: CASSFTGYEQYF

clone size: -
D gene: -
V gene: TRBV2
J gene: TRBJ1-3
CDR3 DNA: TGTGCCAGCAGTGTGTGGGAACCTTCTGGAAACACCATATATTTT
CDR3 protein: CASSVWEPSGNTIYF

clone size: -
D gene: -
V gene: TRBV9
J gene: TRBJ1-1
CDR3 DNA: TGTGCCAGCAGCGTAGGCTCAACGAACACTGAAGCTTTCTTT
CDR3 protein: CASSVGSTNTEAFF

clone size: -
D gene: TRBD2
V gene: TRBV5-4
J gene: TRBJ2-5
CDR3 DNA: TGTGCCAGCAGCTTGGAACTAGCGGGAGGACAAGAGACCCAGTACTTC
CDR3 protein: CASSLELAGGQETQYF

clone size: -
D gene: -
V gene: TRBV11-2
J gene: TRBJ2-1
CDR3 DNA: TGTGCCAGCAGCTTGGGTGGCTCCAGCTCCTACAATGAGCAGTTCTTC
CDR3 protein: CASSLGGSSSYNEQFF

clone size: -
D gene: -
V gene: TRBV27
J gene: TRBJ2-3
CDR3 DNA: TGTGCCAGCGGACCCAACACAGATACGCAGTATTTT
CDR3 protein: CASGPNTDTQYF